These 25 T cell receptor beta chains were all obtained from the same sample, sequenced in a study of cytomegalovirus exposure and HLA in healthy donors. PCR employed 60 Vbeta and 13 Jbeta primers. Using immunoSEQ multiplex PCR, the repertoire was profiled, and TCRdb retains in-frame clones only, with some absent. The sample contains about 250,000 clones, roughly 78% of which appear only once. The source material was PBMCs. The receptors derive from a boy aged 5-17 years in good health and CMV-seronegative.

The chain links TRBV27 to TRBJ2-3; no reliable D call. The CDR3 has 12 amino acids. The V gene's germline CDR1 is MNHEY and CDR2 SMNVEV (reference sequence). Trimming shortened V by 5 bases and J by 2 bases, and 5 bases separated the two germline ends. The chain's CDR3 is CASSPSTDTQYF. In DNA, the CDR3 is TGTGCCAGCAGTCCTTCCACAGATACGCAGTATTTT.

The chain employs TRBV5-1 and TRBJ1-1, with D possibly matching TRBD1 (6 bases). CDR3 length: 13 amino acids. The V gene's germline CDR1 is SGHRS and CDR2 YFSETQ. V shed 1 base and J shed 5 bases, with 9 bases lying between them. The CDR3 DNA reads TGCGCCAGCAGCTTGCAGGGGCGGACTGAAGCTTTCTTT. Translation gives CASSLQGRTEAFF.

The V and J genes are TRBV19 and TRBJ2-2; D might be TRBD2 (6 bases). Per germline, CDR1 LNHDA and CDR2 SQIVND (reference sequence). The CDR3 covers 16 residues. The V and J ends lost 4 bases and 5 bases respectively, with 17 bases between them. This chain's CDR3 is CASSSHVDGGTGELFF. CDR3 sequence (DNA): TGTGCCAGTAGTAGCCATGTCGATGGGGGGACCGGGGAGCTGTTTTTT.

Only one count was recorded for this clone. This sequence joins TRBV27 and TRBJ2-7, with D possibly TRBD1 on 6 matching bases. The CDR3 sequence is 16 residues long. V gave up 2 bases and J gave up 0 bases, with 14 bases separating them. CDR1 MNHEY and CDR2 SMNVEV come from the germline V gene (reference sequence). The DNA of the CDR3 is TGTGCCAGCAGTTTAGCACAGGGACCGAGCTCCTACGAGCAGTACTTC. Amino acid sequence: CASSLAQGPSSYEQYF.

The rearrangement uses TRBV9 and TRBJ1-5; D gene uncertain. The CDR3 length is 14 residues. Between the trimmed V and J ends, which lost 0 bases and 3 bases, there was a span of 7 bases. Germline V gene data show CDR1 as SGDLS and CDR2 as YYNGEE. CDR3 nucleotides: TGTGCCAGCAGCGTAGGCCAGTACAATCAGCCCCAGCATTTT. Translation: CASSVGQYNQPQHF.

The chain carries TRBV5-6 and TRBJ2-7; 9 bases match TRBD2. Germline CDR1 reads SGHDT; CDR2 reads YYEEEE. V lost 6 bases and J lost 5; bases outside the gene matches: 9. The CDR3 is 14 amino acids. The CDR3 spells CASKAQREAHEQYF. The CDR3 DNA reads TGTGCCAGCAAGGCCCAGCGGGAGGCTCACGAGCAGTACTTC.

The CDR3 loop is CASTNRGMGYGYTF. The DNA for the CDR3 is TGTGCCAGCACCAACAGGGGGATGGGCTATGGCTACACCTTC. This chain joins TRBV10-3 and TRBJ1-2, with 8 positions matching TRBD1. Losses at the gene ends were 10 bases for V and 4 bases for J; bases not matched to a gene: 11. Germline loops: CDR1 ENHRY, CDR2 SYGVKD. The CDR3 is made up of 14 amino acids.

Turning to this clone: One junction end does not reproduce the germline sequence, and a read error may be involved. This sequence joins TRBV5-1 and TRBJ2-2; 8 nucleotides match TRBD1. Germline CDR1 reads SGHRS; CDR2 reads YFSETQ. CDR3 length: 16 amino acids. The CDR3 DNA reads TGCGCCAGCAGCTTACTTCGGACAGGGAACGCCGGGGAGCTGTTTTTT. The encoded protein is CASSLLRTGNAGELFF.

CDR3 sequence: CASSFRGAPGELFF. CDR3 nucleotides: TGTGCCAGCAGCTTTCGGGGGGCCCCCGGGGAGCTGTTTTTT. The chain recombines TRBV5-6 with TRBJ2-2; D possibly corresponds to TRBD2 (7 bases). V was cut by 2 bases and J by 6 bases, with 11 bases left in between. The germline gives CDR1 SGHDT, CDR2 YYEEEE. The CDR3 sequence is 14 residues long.

The DNA of the CDR3 is TGTGCCAGTAGTATAGAGTGGGAGGGGACAGGAGAGACCCAGTACTTC. It codes for CASSIEWEGTGETQYF. V usage is TRBV19 and J usage is TRBJ2-5, with D tentatively TRBD1 (8 bases). This CDR3 has 16 residues. The V gene lost 0 bases and the J gene lost 4 bases, with 15 bases spanning the gap. Looked up from germline, CDR1 is LNHDA and CDR2 is SQIVND (reference sequence). Full variable domain (missing parts from reference TRBV19 and TRBJ2-5): DGGITQSPKYLFRKEGQNVTLSCEQNLNHDAMYWYRQDPGQGLRLIYYSQIVNDFQKGDIAEGYSVSREKKESFPLTVTSAQKNPTAFYLCASSIEWEGTGETQYFGPGTRLLVL.

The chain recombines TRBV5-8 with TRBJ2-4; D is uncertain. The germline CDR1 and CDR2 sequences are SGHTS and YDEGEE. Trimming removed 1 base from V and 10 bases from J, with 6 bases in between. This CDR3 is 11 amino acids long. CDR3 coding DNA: TGTGCCAGCAGCTTGACAGCAATTCAGTACTTC. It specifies CASSLTAIQYF.

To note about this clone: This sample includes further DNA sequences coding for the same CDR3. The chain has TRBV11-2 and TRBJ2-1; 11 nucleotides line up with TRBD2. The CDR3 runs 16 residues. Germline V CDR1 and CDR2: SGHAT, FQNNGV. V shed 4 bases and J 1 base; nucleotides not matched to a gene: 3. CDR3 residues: CASSSLAGGSYNEQFF. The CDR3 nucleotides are TGTGCCAGCAGCTCCTTAGCGGGGGGGTCCTACAATGAGCAGTTCTTC.

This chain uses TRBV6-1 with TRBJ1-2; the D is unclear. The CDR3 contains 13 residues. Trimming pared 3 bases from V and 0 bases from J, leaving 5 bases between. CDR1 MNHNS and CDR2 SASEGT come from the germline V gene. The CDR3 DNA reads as TGTGCCAGCAGTGAGAGCACTAACTATGGCTACACCTTC. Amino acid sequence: CASSESTNYGYTF.

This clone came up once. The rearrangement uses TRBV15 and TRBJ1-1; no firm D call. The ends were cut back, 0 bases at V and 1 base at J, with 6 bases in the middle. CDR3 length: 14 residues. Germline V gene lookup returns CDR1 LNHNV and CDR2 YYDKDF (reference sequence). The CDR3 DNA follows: TGTGCCACCAGCAGAGATTCAGGGAACACTGAAGCTTTCTTT. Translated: CATSRDSGNTEAFF.

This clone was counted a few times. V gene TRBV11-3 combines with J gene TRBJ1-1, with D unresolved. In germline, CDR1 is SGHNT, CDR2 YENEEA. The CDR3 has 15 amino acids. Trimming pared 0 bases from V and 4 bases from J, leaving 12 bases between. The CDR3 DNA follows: TGTGCCAGCAGCTTAGATTCCGGGAGCTCCACTGAAGCTTTCTTT. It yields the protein CASSLDSGSSTEAFF.

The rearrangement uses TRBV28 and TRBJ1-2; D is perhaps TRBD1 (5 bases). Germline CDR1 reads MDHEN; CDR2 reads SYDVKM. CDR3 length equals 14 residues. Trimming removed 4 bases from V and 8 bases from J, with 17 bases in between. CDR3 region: CASSSSPGEEGYTF. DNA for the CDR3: TGTGCCAGCAGTTCAAGCCCGGGGGAAGAGGGCTACACCTTC.

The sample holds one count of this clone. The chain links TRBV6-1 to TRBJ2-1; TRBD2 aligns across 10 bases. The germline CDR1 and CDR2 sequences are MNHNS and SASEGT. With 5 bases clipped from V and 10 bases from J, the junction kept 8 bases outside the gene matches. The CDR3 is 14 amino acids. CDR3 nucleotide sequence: TGTGCCAGCAGTTTGGGACTAGCGAGGCTCGAGCAGTTCTTC. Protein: CASSLGLARLEQFF.

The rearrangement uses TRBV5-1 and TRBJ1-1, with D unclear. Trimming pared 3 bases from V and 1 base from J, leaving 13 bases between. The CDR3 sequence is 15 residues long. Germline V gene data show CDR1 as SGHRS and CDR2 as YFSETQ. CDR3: CASSSYPEENTEAFF. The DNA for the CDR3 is TGCGCCAGCAGCTCCTATCCCGAAGAGAACACTGAAGCTTTCTTT. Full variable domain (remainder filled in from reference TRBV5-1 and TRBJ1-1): KAGVTQTPRYLIKTRGQQVTLSCSPISGHRSVSWYQQTPGQGLQFLFEYFSETQRNKGNFPGRFSGRQFSNSRSEMNVSTLELGDSALYLCASSSYPEENTEAFFGQGTRLTVV.

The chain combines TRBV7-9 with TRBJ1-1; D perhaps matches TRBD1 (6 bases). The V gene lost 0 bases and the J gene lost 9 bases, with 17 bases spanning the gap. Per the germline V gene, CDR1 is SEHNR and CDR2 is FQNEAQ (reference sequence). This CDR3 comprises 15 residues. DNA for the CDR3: TGTGCCAGCAGCTTAGCGCCCCGCAGGGGAATTCAAGCTTTCTTT. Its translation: CASSLAPRRGIQAFF.

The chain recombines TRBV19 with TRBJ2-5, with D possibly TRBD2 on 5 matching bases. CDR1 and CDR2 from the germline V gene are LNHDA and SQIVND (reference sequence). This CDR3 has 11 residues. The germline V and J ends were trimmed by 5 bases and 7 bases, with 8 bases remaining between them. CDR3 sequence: CASSHAGTQYF. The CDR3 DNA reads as TGTGCCAGTAGTCATGCGGGGACCCAGTACTTC.

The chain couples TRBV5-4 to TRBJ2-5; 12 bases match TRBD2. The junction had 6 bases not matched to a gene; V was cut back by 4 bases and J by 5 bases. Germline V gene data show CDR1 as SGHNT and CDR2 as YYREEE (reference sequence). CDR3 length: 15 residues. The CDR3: CASSKTSGGVETQYF. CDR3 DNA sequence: TGTGCCAGCAGCAAGACTAGCGGGGGTGTCGAGACCCAGTACTTC.

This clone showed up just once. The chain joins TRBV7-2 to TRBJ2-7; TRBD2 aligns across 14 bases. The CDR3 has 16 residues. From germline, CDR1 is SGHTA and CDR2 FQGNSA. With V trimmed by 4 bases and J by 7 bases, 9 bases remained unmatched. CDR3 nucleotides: TGTGCCAGCAGCTACGCGGGACTAGCGGGAGAGCGGGAGCAGTACTTC. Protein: CASSYAGLAGEREQYF.

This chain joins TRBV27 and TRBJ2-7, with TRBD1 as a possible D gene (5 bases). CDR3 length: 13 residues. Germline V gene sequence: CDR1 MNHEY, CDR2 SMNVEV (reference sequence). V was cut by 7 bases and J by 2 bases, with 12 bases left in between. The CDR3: CASTTGSPYEQYF. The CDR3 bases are TGTGCCAGCACCACAGGCAGCCCCTACGAGCAGTACTTC.

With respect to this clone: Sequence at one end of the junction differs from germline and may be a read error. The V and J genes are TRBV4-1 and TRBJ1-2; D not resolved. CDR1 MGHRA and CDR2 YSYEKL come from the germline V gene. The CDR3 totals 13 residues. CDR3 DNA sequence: TGCGCCAGCAGCCAAGTGGGAGACTATGGCTACCCCTTC. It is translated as CASSQVGDYGYPF.

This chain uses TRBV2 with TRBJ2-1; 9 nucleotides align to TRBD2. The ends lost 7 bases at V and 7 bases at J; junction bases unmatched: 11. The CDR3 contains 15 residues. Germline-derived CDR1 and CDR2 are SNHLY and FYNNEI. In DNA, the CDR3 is TGTGCCAGCACGCCTTTGCGACTAGCGGCTAATGAGCAGTTCTTC. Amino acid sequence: CASTPLRLAANEQFF.